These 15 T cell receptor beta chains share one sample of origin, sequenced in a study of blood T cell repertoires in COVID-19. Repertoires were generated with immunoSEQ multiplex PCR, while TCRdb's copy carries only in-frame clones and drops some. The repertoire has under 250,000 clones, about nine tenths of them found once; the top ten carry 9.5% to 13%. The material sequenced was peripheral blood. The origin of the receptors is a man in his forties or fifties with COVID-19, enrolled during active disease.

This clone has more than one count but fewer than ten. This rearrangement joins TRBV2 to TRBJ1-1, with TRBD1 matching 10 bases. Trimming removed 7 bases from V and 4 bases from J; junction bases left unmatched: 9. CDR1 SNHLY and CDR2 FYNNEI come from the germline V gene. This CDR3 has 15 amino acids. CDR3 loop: CASTGQGGIGTEAFF. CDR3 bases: TGTGCCAGCACCGGACAGGGGGGTATAGGCACTGAAGCTTTCTTT.

CDR3 protein: CASSQAQGNYGYTF. The CDR3 nucleotides are TGCGCCAGCAGCCAGGCCCAGGGAAACTATGGCTACACCTTC. The V and J genes are TRBV4-3 and TRBJ1-2, with D possibly TRBD1 on 5 matching bases. The V gene's germline CDR1 is LGHNA and CDR2 YSLEER. This CDR3 is built from 14 residues. Trimming took off 3 bases at V and 2 bases at J, with 10 bases between the two ends.

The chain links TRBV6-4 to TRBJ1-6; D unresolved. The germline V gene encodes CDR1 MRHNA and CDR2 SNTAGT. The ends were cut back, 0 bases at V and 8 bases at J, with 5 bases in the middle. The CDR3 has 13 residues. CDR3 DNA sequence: TGTGCCAGCAGTGACTCGTTAGATTCACCCCTCCACTTT. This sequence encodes CASSDSLDSPLHF.

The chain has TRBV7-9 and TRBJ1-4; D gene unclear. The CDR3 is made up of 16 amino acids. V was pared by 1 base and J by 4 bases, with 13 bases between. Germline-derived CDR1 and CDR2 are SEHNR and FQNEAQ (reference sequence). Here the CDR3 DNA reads TGTGCCAGCAGCTTAGGCCCTGCAGGTGGTAATGAAAAACTGTTTTTT. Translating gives CASSLGPAGGNEKLFF.

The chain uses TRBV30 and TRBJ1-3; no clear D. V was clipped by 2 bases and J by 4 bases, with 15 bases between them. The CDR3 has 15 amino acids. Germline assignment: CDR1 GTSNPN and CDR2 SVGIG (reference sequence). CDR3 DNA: TGTGCCTGGAGTCTAAACCTTCTGTTGGGAAACACCATATATTTT. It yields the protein CAWSLNLLLGNTIYF.

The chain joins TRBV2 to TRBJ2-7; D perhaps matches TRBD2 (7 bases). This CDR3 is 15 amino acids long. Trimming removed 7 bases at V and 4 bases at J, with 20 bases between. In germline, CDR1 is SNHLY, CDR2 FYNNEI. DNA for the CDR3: TGTGCCAGCATCCAAGGGAGGGGGATAAGGTACGAGCAGTACTTC. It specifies CASIQGRGIRYEQYF. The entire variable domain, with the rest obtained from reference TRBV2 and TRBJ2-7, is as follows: EPEVTQTPSHQVTQMGQEVILRCVPISNHLYFYWYRQILGQKVEFLVSFYNNEISEKSEIFDDQFSVERPDGSNFTLKIRSTKLEDSAMYFCASIQGRGIRYEQYFGPGTRLTVT.

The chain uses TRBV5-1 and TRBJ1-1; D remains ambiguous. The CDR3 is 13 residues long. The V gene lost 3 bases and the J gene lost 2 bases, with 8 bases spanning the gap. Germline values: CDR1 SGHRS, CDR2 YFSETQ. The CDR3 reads CASSYRENTEAFF. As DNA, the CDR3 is TGCGCCAGCAGCTACCGGGAAAACACTGAAGCTTTCTTT.

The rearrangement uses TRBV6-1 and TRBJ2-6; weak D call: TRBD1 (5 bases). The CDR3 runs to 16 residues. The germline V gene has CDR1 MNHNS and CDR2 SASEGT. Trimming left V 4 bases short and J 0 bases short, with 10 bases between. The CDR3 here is CASSVDSNSGANVLTF. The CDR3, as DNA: TGTGCCAGCAGTGTTGACAGCAACTCTGGGGCCAACGTCCTGACTTTC.

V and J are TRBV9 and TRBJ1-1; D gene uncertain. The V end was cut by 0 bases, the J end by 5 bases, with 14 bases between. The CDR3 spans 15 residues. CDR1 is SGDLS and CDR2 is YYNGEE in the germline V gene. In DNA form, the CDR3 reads TGTGCCAGCAGCGTAGTGAGCACCGCCGGGACTGAAGCTTTCTTT. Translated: CASSVVSTAGTEAFF.

The CDR3 bases are TGTGCCAGTAGTAATCAGGGGGCTCACGAGCAGTACTTC. This translates into CASSNQGAHEQYF. The rearrangement uses TRBV19 and TRBJ2-7, with 8 nucleotides matching TRBD1. Germline lookup yields CDR1 LNHDA and CDR2 SQIVND (reference sequence). This CDR3 has 13 amino acids. Losses at the gene ends were 4 bases for V and 5 bases for J; bases not matched to a gene: 4.

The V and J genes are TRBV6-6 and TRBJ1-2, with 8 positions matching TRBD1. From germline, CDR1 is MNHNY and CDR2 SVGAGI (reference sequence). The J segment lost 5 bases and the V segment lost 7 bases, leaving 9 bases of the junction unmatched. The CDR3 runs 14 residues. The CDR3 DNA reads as TGTGCCAGCACGTCCCGGGACAGGATATATGGCTACACCTTC. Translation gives CASTSRDRIYGYTF.

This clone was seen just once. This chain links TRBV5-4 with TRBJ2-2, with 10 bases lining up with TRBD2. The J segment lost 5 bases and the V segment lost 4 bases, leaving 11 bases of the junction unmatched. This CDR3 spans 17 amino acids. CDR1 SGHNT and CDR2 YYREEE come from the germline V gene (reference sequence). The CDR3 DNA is TGTGCCAGCAGCCCAGGACAGTTTAGCGGGGGGACCGGGGAGCTGTTTTTT. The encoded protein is CASSPGQFSGGTGELFF.

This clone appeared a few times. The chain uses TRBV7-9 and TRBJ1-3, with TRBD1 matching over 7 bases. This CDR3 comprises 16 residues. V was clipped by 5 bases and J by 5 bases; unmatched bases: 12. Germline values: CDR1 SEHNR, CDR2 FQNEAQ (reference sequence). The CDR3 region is CASSPPWQGGRNTIYF. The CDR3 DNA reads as TGTGCCAGCAGCCCTCCCTGGCAGGGGGGAAGAAACACCATATATTTT. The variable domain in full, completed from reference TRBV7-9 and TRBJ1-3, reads DTGVSQNPRHKITKRGQNVTFRCDPISEHNRLYWYRQTLGQGPEFLTYFQNEAQLEKSRLLSDRFSAERPKGSFSTLEIQRTEQGDSAMYLCASSPPWQGGRNTIYFGEGSWLTVV.

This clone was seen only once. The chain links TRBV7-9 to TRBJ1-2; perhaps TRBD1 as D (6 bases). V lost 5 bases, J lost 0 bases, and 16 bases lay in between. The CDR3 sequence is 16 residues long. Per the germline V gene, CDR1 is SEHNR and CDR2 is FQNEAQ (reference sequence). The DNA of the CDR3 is TGTGCCAGCAGCCAGCTGGGGGCAGATTCTAACTATGGCTACACCTTC. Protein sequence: CASSQLGADSNYGYTF.

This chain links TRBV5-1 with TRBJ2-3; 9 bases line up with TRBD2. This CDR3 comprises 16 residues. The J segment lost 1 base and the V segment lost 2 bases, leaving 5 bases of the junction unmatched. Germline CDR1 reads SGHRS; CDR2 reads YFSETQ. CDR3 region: CASSLSSGARTDTQYF. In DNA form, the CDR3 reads TGCGCCAGCAGCTTATCTAGCGGGGCCCGCACAGATACGCAGTATTTT.